This TCR beta chain originates from a study of radiotherapy plus CTLA-4 blockade in lung cancer. Study-level background: Disease control was present in 30% to 40% of patients, and objective responses in more than 15%. Study conclusions and caveats: Radiotherapy plus ipilimumab was followed by expansion in blood of tumor-derived TCR clones.

This clone was observed a few times. Its antigen is unknown. With ipilimumab providing CTLA-4 blockade, focal radiation was administered to patients who had chemo-refractory metastatic non-small-cell lung cancer. After removal of 5 bases from V and 7 bases from J, the junction contained 8 bases not matched to a gene. Germline V gene lookup returns CDR1 SGHNT and CDR2 YYREEE (reference sequence). The CDR3 contains 13 residues. The repertoire was sequenced with immunoSEQ multiplex PCR; TCRdb's copy has only in-frame clones and lacks some. Altogether more than 95,000 clones are present, 78% being singletons, with the ten largest covering roughly 5.2%.

Source: peripheral blood, taken from a patient treated with radiotherapy plus ipilimumab. The chain uses TRBV5-4 and TRBJ2-5, with 7 nucleotides matching TRBD1. The TCR sequence derives from a human donor with non-small cell lung cancer who had a partial response to radiotherapy plus ipilimumab. The CDR3 region is CASSSGTERTQYF. The CDR3 DNA sequence: TGTGCCAGCAGTTCCGGGACAGAAAGGACCCAGTACTTC.